This T cell receptor beta chain emerged from a study of regulatory T cells in long-lasting Graves disease. CDR3 length equals 13 residues. V trimming: 0 bases; J trimming: 6 bases; junction bases outside the gene matches: 2. Germline V gene data show CDR1 as SGHNT and CDR2 as YENEEA. Many counts were recorded for this clonotype. Time point meaning: newly diagnosed GD, antithyroid drugs for less than 3 months. PBMC RNA served as the TCR library source. Combining iRepertoire HTBI primers with Arm-PCR of CDR3 regions, the authors built TCR beta libraries. One entry per CDR3 protein, called by TCRdb with MiXCR from the multiplex PCR reads. The sample contains about 220,000 distinct CDR3 sequences, roughly 19% of which appear only once. This sample was also put to use in a study of T cells in Graves' hyperthyroidism and ophthalmopathy.

The rearrangement links TRBV11-3 to TRBJ2-7; 7 nucleotides align to TRBD1. The source of this sequence is a woman in her twenties or thirties with Graves disease. The sequences come from peripheral blood mononuclear cells (PBMCs), collected at new diagnosis, from a patient treated with antithyroid drugs. The CDR3 protein is CASSLDRQGEQYF. Written as DNA, the CDR3 is TGTGCCAGCAGCTTAGATCGACAGGGCGAGCAGTACTTC.